The 4 T cell receptor beta chains in this list originate from one sample, sequenced in a study of identical twins. TCRdb recomputed calls from the 5' RACE reads with MiXCR, one row per CDR3 protein. The sample includes around 690,000 distinct CDR3 sequences, approximately 21% of them seen just once. These same data were also listed under a study on T cells expressing NK-cell markers.

The specimen sequenced was PBMCs. The receptor source for this set is a woman aged 18-29 years in good health.

The chain links TRBV9 to TRBJ2-1; 8 bases align to TRBD2. There are 16 residues in the CDR3. V was clipped by 7 bases and J by 6 bases; unmatched bases: 15. Per the germline V gene, CDR1 is SGDLS and CDR2 is YYNGEE. CDR3 coding DNA: TGTGCCAGCGGCGAGCAGGGACTAGGGATGGGCAATGAGCAGTTCTTC. It codes for CASGEQGLGMGNEQFF.

This clonotype was found a few times. The chain carries TRBV10-3 and TRBJ2-7, with a possible D match to TRBD2 (7 bases). Deletions cut 0 bases from V and 7 bases from J, with 10 bases between. From germline, CDR1 is ENHRY and CDR2 SYGVKD. The length of the CDR3 is 13 residues. The CDR3 spells CAISESRGREQYF. Written as DNA, the CDR3 is TGTGCCATCAGTGAGTCGCGGGGGCGGGAGCAGTACTTC.

There are a few counts of this clonotype. J is TRBJ2-3 and V is TRBV20-1; D possibly corresponds to TRBD2 (5 bases). The CDR3 sequence is 15 residues long. The germline CDR1 and CDR2 sequences are DFQATT and SNEGSKA (reference sequence). Trimming left V 6 bases short and J 5 bases short, with 21 bases between. The CDR3 loop reads CSARSGLVLEDTQYF. DNA for the CDR3: TGCAGTGCCCGAAGTGGACTCGTTCTAGAAGATACGCAGTATTTT.

This clonotype was observed many times. This chain joins TRBV10-3 and TRBJ2-4; TRBD2 matches at 14 bases. Germline loops: CDR1 ENHRY, CDR2 SYGVKD. The CDR3 sequence is 16 residues long. V lost 4 bases to trimming and J lost 3 bases; unmatched junction nucleotides: 2. CDR3 nucleotide sequence: TGTGCCATCAGTGTCGGGACTAGCGGGGGCAAAAACATTCAGTACTTC. Its protein product is CAISVGTSGGKNIQYF.